Listed below are T cell receptor beta chains from one sample, sequenced in a study of OX40 agonist ivuxolimab in advanced cancers. Libraries were prepared by immunoSEQ multiplex PCR; TCRdb keeps only in-frame clonotypes and omits some of them. The data hold 80,000 to 100,000 clones, with around nine tenths observed a single time. The sample here was CD4+ or CD8+ T cells sorted from blood, taken in a trial of the OX40 agonist ivuxolimab. The receptors stem from an adult with an advanced solid tumor such as melanoma, head and neck, liver or kidney cancer. The CDR3 runs from the conserved cysteine through the conserved F or W. The order of the fields is CDR3 DNA, CDR3 protein, CDR3 length, J gene, D gene, clone size, V gene. The D gene is left open where the match is weak. Clone size is not always given. Where it is, it says once, few, many or a class for expanded clones.

DNA: TGTGCCAGCAGTCAGATCTCGCGAGCAGATACGCAGTATTTT
CDR3: CASSQISRADTQYF
length: 14
J: TRBJ2-3
D: .
size: .
V: TRBV7-2

DNA: TGTGCCCGGGGGGGCGCGGAGACCCAGTACTTC
CDR3: CARGGAETQYF
length: 11
J: TRBJ2-5
D: TRBD2
size: .
V: TRBV30

DNA: TGCGCCAGCAGCCAAGGACTAGCGGTACGACAAGAGACCCAGTACTTC
CDR3: CASSQGLAVRQETQYF
length: 16
J: TRBJ2-5
D: TRBD2
size: .
V: TRBV4-1

DNA: TGTGCCAGCAGCTTATCGGAAACGGGTTGGGATGGCTACACCTTC
CDR3: CASSLSETGWDGYTF
length: 15
J: TRBJ1-2
D: .
size: .
V: TRBV7-2

DNA: TGTGCCAGCAGCTTGTGGGCTGCGGGTAGTTCACCCCTCCACTTT
CDR3: CASSLWAAGSSPLHF
length: 15
J: TRBJ1-6
D: .
size: .
V: TRBV5-6

DNA: TGTGCCAGCTCACCCGCCGGGACTTCAGGGGGAAATGAGCAGTTCTTC
CDR3: CASSPAGTSGGNEQFF
length: 16
J: TRBJ2-1
D: .
size: .
V: TRBV18

DNA: TGTGCCAGCAGTCTAGACGAAGGGACTGAAGCTTTCTTT
CDR3: CASSLDEGTEAFF
length: 13
J: TRBJ1-1
D: .
size: .
V: TRBV28

DNA: TGTGCCAGCAGCTCCGACAGGGGCACTGAAGCTTTCTTT
CDR3: CASSSDRGTEAFF
length: 13
J: TRBJ1-1
D: TRBD1
size: .
V: TRBV7-2

DNA: TGTGCCAGCAGCTTAAATCCCACAGATACGCAGTATTTT
CDR3: CASSLNPTDTQYF
length: 13
J: TRBJ2-3
D: .
size: .
V: TRBV7-2

DNA: TGTGCCAGCAGCCAAGATTGGGCAGGGAGGATTGTAGGCTACACCTTC
CDR3: CASSQDWAGRIVGYTF
length: 16
J: TRBJ1-2
D: .
size: once
V: TRBV4-2

DNA: TGTGCCAGCTCCCCGGCCCCACAGGCTAACTATGGCTACACCTTC
CDR3: CASSPAPQANYGYTF
length: 15
J: TRBJ1-2
D: .
size: .
V: TRBV18

DNA: TGTGCCAGCGCTGAGGGTGGCCAAGAGACCCAGTACTTC
CDR3: CASAEGGQETQYF
length: 13
J: TRBJ2-5
D: .
size: .
V: TRBV25-1

DNA: TGTGCCAGCAGTGGACAGGGAAGGTATGGCTACACCTTC
CDR3: CASSGQGRYGYTF
length: 13
J: TRBJ1-2
D: TRBD1
size: .
V: TRBV7-2

DNA: TGTGCCCTGAGAGGGACTTCCTTGTACAATGAGCAGTTCTTC
CDR3: CALRGTSLYNEQFF
length: 14
J: TRBJ2-1
D: .
size: .
V: TRBV30

DNA: TGTGCCAGCAGCTTGGCCCGCGGGAAAGAGACCCAGTACTTC
CDR3: CASSLARGKETQYF
length: 14
J: TRBJ2-5
D: .
size: .
V: TRBV5-4

DNA: TGTGCCAGCAGCCTCAACGTACCCGGGGAGCTGTTTTTT
CDR3: CASSLNVPGELFF
length: 13
J: TRBJ2-2
D: .
size: .
V: TRBV28

DNA: TGTGCCAGTAGTATAGAAGGGATACCCCAGCATTTT
CDR3: CASSIEGIPQHF
length: 12
J: TRBJ1-5
D: .
size: .
V: TRBV19

DNA: TGTGCCAGCAGTTACTCATGGGGCCAAGAGACCCAGTACTTC
CDR3: CASSYSWGQETQYF
length: 14
J: TRBJ2-5
D: .
size: .
V: TRBV6-5

DNA: TGTGCCAGCTCGGGAGGGACTACAGATACGCAGTATTTT
CDR3: CASSGGTTDTQYF
length: 13
J: TRBJ2-3
D: TRBD2
size: .
V: TRBV18

DNA: TGTGCCTGGAGCGGGACAGGGTCGAATGGCTACACCTTC
CDR3: CAWSGTGSNGYTF
length: 13
J: TRBJ1-2
D: TRBD1
size: .
V: TRBV30

DNA: TGTGCCAGCACCACGGGAGGGGCCCCCTACGAGCAGTACTTC
CDR3: CASTTGGAPYEQYF
length: 14
J: TRBJ2-7
D: TRBD2
size: .
V: TRBV28

DNA: TGTGCCAGCAGCTCGCGTCTAGCGGGATTACGTCCTGAGCAGTTCTTC
CDR3: CASSSRLAGLRPEQFF
length: 16
J: TRBJ2-1
D: TRBD2
size: .
V: TRBV11-2

DNA: TGTGCCAGTAGTCCCCAGGGTAGTGGCTACACCTTC
CDR3: CASSPQGSGYTF
length: 12
J: TRBJ1-2
D: .
size: .
V: TRBV19

DNA: TGTGCCAGCAGTTTAGGCAGGGAGATAAATGGCTACACCTTC
CDR3: CASSLGREINGYTF
length: 14
J: TRBJ1-2
D: .
size: .
V: TRBV28

DNA: TGTGCCAGCTTCCTAGGGGGGCAGTTGAACACTGAAGCTTTCTTT
CDR3: CASFLGGQLNTEAFF
length: 15
J: TRBJ1-1
D: .
size: .
V: TRBV18

DNA: TGTGCCAGCAGTCCCAGTTCACTAGCGGGAGCCGGGGAGCTGTTTTTT
CDR3: CASSPSSLAGAGELFF
length: 16
J: TRBJ2-2
D: TRBD2
size: .
V: TRBV7-9

DNA: TGTGCCAGCAGCGATTACGAGCAGTACTTC
CDR3: CASSDYEQYF
length: 10
J: TRBJ2-7
D: .
size: few
V: TRBV6-6

DNA: TGTGCCAGCAGACCGGACAGGGGCCCTAACTATGGCTACACCTTC
CDR3: CASRPDRGPNYGYTF
length: 15
J: TRBJ1-2
D: TRBD1
size: .
V: TRBV2

DNA: TGTGCCAGCAGCTCCGAAAGGGGGGAAAAGATAGGCTACACCTTC
CDR3: CASSSERGEKIGYTF
length: 15
J: TRBJ1-2
D: .
size: .
V: TRBV11-2

DNA: TGTGCCAGTAGCCTCCCTAGACAGCTGAGCAATCAGCCCCAGCATTTT
CDR3: CASSLPRQLSNQPQHF
length: 16
J: TRBJ1-5
D: .
size: once
V: TRBV19

DNA: TGTGCCAGCAGCTTAGGGTCCCTAGCGGGAGTTCGAGCCCTCCAGACCCAGTACTTC
CDR3: CASSLGSLAGVRALQTQYF
length: 19
J: TRBJ2-5
D: TRBD2
size: .
V: TRBV7-6

DNA: TGCGCCAGCAGCCCTAGGGAAGGGGGAAACACTGAAGCTTTCTTT
CDR3: CASSPREGGNTEAFF
length: 15
J: TRBJ1-1
D: .
size: .
V: TRBV5-1

DNA: TGTGCCAGCAGCTCCCAACCGGGAGCCCGGGATGAGCAGTTCTTC
CDR3: CASSSQPGARDEQFF
length: 15
J: TRBJ2-1
D: .
size: .
V: TRBV7-3

DNA: TGTGCCAGCAGTCCAGAGCCAGGGGCTGGAGGCAATCAGCCCCAGCATTTT
CDR3: CASSPEPGAGGNQPQHF
length: 17
J: TRBJ1-5
D: .
size: .
V: TRBV7-9

DNA: TGCAGCGTCAAATCTCAACAGAACACTGAAGCTTTCTTT
CDR3: CSVKSQQNTEAFF
length: 13
J: TRBJ1-1
D: .
size: few
V: TRBV29-1

DNA: TGTGCCAGCAGCTTAACGCTAGCGGGAGGGGTCAGTGAGCAGTTCTTC
CDR3: CASSLTLAGGVSEQFF
length: 16
J: TRBJ2-1
D: TRBD2
size: .
V: TRBV7-3

DNA: TGTGCCAGCAAGGGGGGCGGGCAATTCTCCTCTGGAAACACCATATATTTT
CDR3: CASKGGGQFSSGNTIYF
length: 17
J: TRBJ1-3
D: .
size: .
V: TRBV28

DNA: TGTGCCATCAGTGCCAACCAGGGCTATGGCTACACCTTC
CDR3: CAISANQGYGYTF
length: 13
J: TRBJ1-2
D: .
size: .
V: TRBV10-3

DNA: TGTGCCAGCAGCTTAAAGGAGGATGGCTACACCTTC
CDR3: CASSLKEDGYTF
length: 12
J: TRBJ1-2
D: .
size: .
V: TRBV5-4

DNA: TGTGCCAGCAGCTTGGTCCCCGGGGGCTCTGGAAACACCATATATTTT
CDR3: CASSLVPGGSGNTIYF
length: 16
J: TRBJ1-3
D: .
size: .
V: TRBV7-2

DNA: TGTGCCATCAGTCCCAGGGAACTGAACTCTGGAAACACCATATATTTT
CDR3: CAISPRELNSGNTIYF
length: 16
J: TRBJ1-3
D: .
size: .
V: TRBV10-3

DNA: TGTGCCATCAGTGTTACAGGGGAAATAGGTCAGCCCCAGCATTTT
CDR3: CAISVTGEIGQPQHF
length: 15
J: TRBJ1-5
D: TRBD1
size: .
V: TRBV10-3

DNA: TGCGCCAGCAGCGCACTCTCTGGGGCCAACGTCCTGACTTTC
CDR3: CASSALSGANVLTF
length: 14
J: TRBJ2-6
D: .
size: once
V: TRBV5-1

DNA: TGTGCCAGCAGCCCGACATTGCGGGAGACCCAGTACTTC
CDR3: CASSPTLRETQYF
length: 13
J: TRBJ2-5
D: .
size: .
V: TRBV5-6

DNA: TGTGCCACCAGCAGAGATGGGGGACTAAAGATCGATGAGCAGTTCTTC
CDR3: CATSRDGGLKIDEQFF
length: 16
J: TRBJ2-1
D: TRBD2
size: .
V: TRBV15

DNA: TGTACCATCAGTGATGGTGGACAGGGGCTGTTTTTT
CDR3: CTISDGGQGLFF
length: 12
J: TRBJ1-4
D: TRBD1
size: .
V: TRBV10-3

DNA: TGTGCCAGCAGTAGGGGGGGACAGGGGGCCCCCGGTCAGCATTTT
CDR3: CASSRGGQGAPGQHF
length: 15
J: TRBJ1-5
D: TRBD1
size: .
V: TRBV28

DNA: TGTGCCAGCAGCGAAGGACAGACGGTCACTGAAGCTTTCTTT
CDR3: CASSEGQTVTEAFF
length: 14
J: TRBJ1-1
D: .
size: .
V: TRBV7-9

DNA: TGTGCCAGCTCACCAAAATCCGGGGGGTTGTACGAGCAGTACTTC
CDR3: CASSPKSGGLYEQYF
length: 15
J: TRBJ2-7
D: TRBD2
size: once
V: TRBV18

DNA: TGTGCCAGCAGTAATCAAAAGGACAGGGTTTATGGCTACACCTTC
CDR3: CASSNQKDRVYGYTF
length: 15
J: TRBJ1-2
D: TRBD1
size: .
V: TRBV7-2

DNA: TGTGCCAGCAGTCCCCGGGGTCTGGGGAGCAATCAGCCCCAGCATTTT
CDR3: CASSPRGLGSNQPQHF
length: 16
J: TRBJ1-5
D: .
size: .
V: TRBV28

DNA: TGTGCCAGCAGCTTAGATGGGGCTTCACCCCTCCACTTT
CDR3: CASSLDGASPLHF
length: 13
J: TRBJ1-6
D: .
size: .
V: TRBV7-8

DNA: TGTGCCAGCAGTCCCGGGGACAGGACTAATGAAAAACTGTTTTTT
CDR3: CASSPGDRTNEKLFF
length: 15
J: TRBJ1-4
D: TRBD1
size: .
V: TRBV28

DNA: TGCGCCAGCAGCCAAGATCCCAGCGGGAGAGTAGATACGCAGTATTTT
CDR3: CASSQDPSGRVDTQYF
length: 16
J: TRBJ2-3
D: TRBD2
size: .
V: TRBV4-1

DNA: TGTGCCATCAGTGAGTCAGGGGGGACAGGGACGAACACTGAAGCTTTCTTT
CDR3: CAISESGGTGTNTEAFF
length: 17
J: TRBJ1-1
D: TRBD1
size: .
V: TRBV10-3